The rows below give T cell receptor beta chains drawn from one sample of a study of blood T cell repertoires in COVID-19. The protocol was immunoSEQ multiplex PCR, while the TCRdb copy is restricted to in-frame clones and leaves out a portion. The data show 75,000 to 100,000 clones, around 82% seen once. The sample was peripheral blood. These receptors came from a human donor in a cohort sampled during active COVID-19. CDR3s include the opening cysteine and the closing phenylalanine or tryptophan. Fields, in order: J gene, clone size, V gene, D gene, CDR3 protein, CDR3 DNA. A D gene is named only where the DNA matches it firmly. Part of the rows lack a size; the others show once, few, many or a class for expanded clones.

>TRBJ1-2|NA|TRBV28|TRBD1
CASRLGTAYGYTF
TGTGCCAGCAGGCTTGGGACAGCCTATGGCTACACCTTC
>TRBJ2-2|NA|TRBV7-3|NA
CASSLIGDTGELFF
TGTGCCAGCAGCTTAATCGGAGACACCGGGGAGCTGTTTTTT
>TRBJ2-7|NA|TRBV6-5|NA
CASSYSGSTYEQYF
TGTGCCAGCAGTTACTCGGGCAGTACCTACGAGCAGTACTTC
>TRBJ2-7|once|TRBV29-1|TRBD1
CSVDLPGQGMYEQYF
TGCAGCGTCGACCTTCCGGGACAGGGTATGTACGAGCAGTACTTC
>TRBJ1-2|NA|TRBV6-5|NA
CASGGQNYGYTF
TGTGCCAGCGGGGGCCAGAACTATGGCTACACCTTC
>TRBJ1-1|NA|TRBV6-6|NA
CASSYNEMNTEAFF
TGTGCCAGCAGTTACAACGAGATGAACACTGAAGCTTTCTTT
>TRBJ2-7|NA|TRBV3-1/TRBV3-2|NA
CASSQDTSETFSYEQYF
TGTGCCAGCAGCCAAGATACTTCTGAAACCTTCTCCTACGAGCAGTACTTC
>TRBJ1-3|NA|TRBV21-1|NA
CASSNQVAGNTIYF
TGTGCCAGCAGCAACCAGGTTGCTGGAAACACCATATATTTT
>TRBJ1-4|NA|TRBV30|NA
CAWGRQGSANEKLFF
TGTGCCTGGGGTCGGCAGGGATCGGCTAATGAAAAACTGTTTTTT
>TRBJ2-5|NA|TRBV5-1|NA
CASSLGGPGETQYF
TGCGCCAGCAGCTTGGGAGGGCCGGGAGAGACCCAGTACTTC
>TRBJ1-6|NA|TRBV27|NA
CASKGDSYNSPLHF
TGTGCCAGCAAAGGAGACTCCTATAATTCACCCCTCCACTTT
>TRBJ1-2|few|TRBV10-3|NA
CAASPPGGSRYTF
TGTGCCGCATCCCCCCCGGGGGGCAGTCGCTACACCTTC
>TRBJ2-5|NA|TRBV9|TRBD2
CASSVFGGMETQYF
TGTGCCAGCAGCGTATTCGGGGGGATGGAGACCCAGTACTTC
>TRBJ2-2|NA|TRBV6-1|TRBD2
CASSEARGLAGLPTGELFF
TGTGCCAGCAGTGAAGCGAGGGGACTAGCGGGCTTACCTACCGGGGAGCTGTTTTTT
>TRBJ2-1|NA|TRBV5-6|TRBD1
CASSLYRGPYNEQFF
TGTGCCAGCAGCTTGTACAGGGGACCTTACAATGAGCAGTTCTTC
>TRBJ2-7|NA|TRBV18|NA
CASSPDRPYEQYF
TGTGCCAGCTCACCTGACAGGCCCTACGAGCAGTACTTC
>TRBJ2-2|NA|TRBV6-4|TRBD1
CASSPDRVYTGELFF
TGTGCCAGCAGTCCGGACAGGGTGTACACCGGGGAGCTGTTTTTT
>TRBJ1-6|few|TRBV3-1/TRBV3-2|TRBD1
CASSQGQNNSPLHF
TGTGCCAGCAGCCAGGGACAGAATAATTCACCCCTCCACTTT
>TRBJ1-2|NA|TRBV25-1|TRBD1
CASSDPGQGPTTF
TGTGCCAGCAGTGATCCGGGACAGGGGCCCACCACCTTC
>TRBJ2-6|few|TRBV7-9|NA
CASSRLGQAGANVLTF
TGTGCCAGCAGTAGGTTGGGGCAGGCTGGGGCCAACGTCCTGACTTTC
>TRBJ1-1|once|TRBV6-6|TRBD1
CASRPRQGGSTEAFF
TGTGCCAGCAGACCTAGACAGGGCGGGTCCACTGAAGCTTTCTTT
>TRBJ1-1|NA|TRBV7-9|TRBD1
CASSPGGENTEAFF
TGTGCCAGCAGCCCAGGGGGCGAGAACACTGAAGCTTTCTTT
>TRBJ1-5|NA|TRBV27|TRBD1
CASSPWQGQNSNQPQHF
TGTGCCAGCAGTCCATGGCAGGGACAGAATAGCAATCAGCCCCAGCATTTT
>TRBJ2-7|NA|TRBV7-2|NA
CASSLIALSSYEQYF
TGTGCCAGCAGCTTAATAGCGCTCAGCTCCTACGAGCAGTACTTC
>TRBJ2-2|NA|TRBV9|TRBD1
CASSVSTGGHGTGELFF
TGTGCCAGCAGCGTTTCGACAGGGGGCCATGGCACCGGGGAGCTGTTTTTT
>TRBJ2-3|few|TRBV4-2|TRBD1
CASSQMTGMSTDTQYF
TGTGCCAGCAGCCAAATGACAGGGATGTCCACAGATACGCAGTATTTT
>TRBJ2-3|NA|TRBV18|TRBD1
CASSPDRADTQYF
TGTGCCAGCTCCCCCGACAGGGCAGATACGCAGTATTTT
>TRBJ2-5|NA|TRBV5-1|TRBD2
CASSLRGGIQETQYF
TGCGCCAGCAGCTTGCGCGGGGGGATTCAAGAGACCCAGTACTTC
>TRBJ1-1|NA|TRBV27|NA
CASILGAEAFF
TGTGCCAGCATACTTGGAGCTGAAGCTTTCTTT
>TRBJ1-2|NA|TRBV3-1/TRBV3-2|NA
CASSQQLRGYTF
TGTGCCAGCAGCCAACAACTTCGAGGCTACACCTTC
>TRBJ2-7|few|TRBV7-9|NA
CASSLETGSYEQYF
TGTGCCAGCAGCTTAGAGACAGGCTCCTACGAGCAGTACTTC
>TRBJ2-2|once|TRBV29-1|TRBD1
CSVERSGGRVSGELFF
TGCAGCGTCGAACGTTCAGGGGGAAGGGTATCCGGGGAGCTGTTTTTT
>TRBJ2-2|NA|TRBV5-1|NA
CASSSYGYTGELFF
TGCGCCAGCAGCTCCTACGGGTACACCGGGGAGCTGTTTTTT
>TRBJ2-3|NA|TRBV7-2|NA
CASSLGVDTQYF
TGTGCCAGCAGCTTAGGAGTAGATACGCAGTATTTT
>TRBJ2-1|NA|TRBV10-1|TRBD2
CASSVAGGPYEQFF
TGCGCCAGCAGTGTAGCGGGGGGGCCCTATGAGCAGTTCTTC
>TRBJ2-1|NA|TRBV7-9|TRBD1
CASSFDRGLDNEQFF
TGTGCCAGCAGCTTCGACAGGGGGCTCGACAATGAGCAGTTCTTC
>TRBJ2-1|few|TRBV9|TRBD2
CASSAQLAGGEQFF
TGTGCCAGCAGCGCTCAACTAGCGGGGGGCGAGCAGTTCTTC
>TRBJ1-1|NA|TRBV28|TRBD1
CASSASYGTGNTEAFF
TGTGCCAGCAGTGCCAGTTACGGGACAGGGAACACTGAAGCTTTCTTT
>TRBJ2-7|NA|TRBV4-2|TRBD2
CASSQVAGGYEQYF
TGTGCCAGCAGCCAAGTTGCGGGGGGCTACGAGCAGTACTTC
>TRBJ2-7|NA|TRBV18|TRBD1
CASSPLDRGIEQYF
TGTGCCAGCTCACCGTTGGACAGGGGTATCGAGCAGTACTTC